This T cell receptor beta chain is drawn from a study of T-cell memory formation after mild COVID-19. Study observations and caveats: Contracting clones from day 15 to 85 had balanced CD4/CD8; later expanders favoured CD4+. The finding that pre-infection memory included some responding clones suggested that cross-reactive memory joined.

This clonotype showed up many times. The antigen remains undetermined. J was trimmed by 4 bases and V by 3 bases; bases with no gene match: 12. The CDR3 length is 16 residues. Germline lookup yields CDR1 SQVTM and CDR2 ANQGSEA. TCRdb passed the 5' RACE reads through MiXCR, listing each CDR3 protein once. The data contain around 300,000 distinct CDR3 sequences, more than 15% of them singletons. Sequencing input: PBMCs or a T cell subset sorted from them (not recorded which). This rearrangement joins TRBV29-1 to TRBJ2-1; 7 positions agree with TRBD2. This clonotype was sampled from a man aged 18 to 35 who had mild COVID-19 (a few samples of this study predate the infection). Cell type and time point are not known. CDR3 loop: CSVDGSSGVSYNEQFF. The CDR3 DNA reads TGCAGCGTTGATGGGTCTAGCGGTGTTAGTTACAATGAGCAGTTCTTC.